The clone carrying this T cell receptor (beta chain) was counted only a few times. What it binds is unknown. A CD45RO/CCR7/CD25/CD127/CD95/CD27 panel sorted naive, central memory, regulatory and stem cell-like memory CD4+ cells. These data originate in a study of beta chain features in type 1 diabetes. Study as a whole: Patients did not differ from healthy donors in age, gender or cell yield. General study results and limits: All four CD4+ subsets of Type 1 diabetes patients contained TCRB CDR3s that were moderately but significantly shorter.

Of the isolated RNA, all was reverse transcribed, and so the sequenced material was expressed TCRB transcripts. Sequencing used immunoSEQ multiplex PCR; TCRdb keeps in-frame clones, though not all of them. The data contain some 640,000 clones, more than 13% of them singletons. The CDR3 loop spans 13 amino acids. Trimming shortened V by 4 bases and J by 3 bases, and 11 bases separated the two germline ends. Per the germline V gene, CDR1 is SGHRS and CDR2 is YFSETQ. This receptor was identified in a man aged 18 to 30 with type 1 diabetes. Sample: naive CD4+ T cells from blood. The rearrangement links TRBV5-1 to TRBJ2-7; tentatively, D is TRBD2 (6 bases). Here the CDR3 reads CASSLGEVYEQYF. In DNA, the CDR3 is TGCGCCAGCAGCCTAGGGGAGGTCTACGAGCAGTACTTC.